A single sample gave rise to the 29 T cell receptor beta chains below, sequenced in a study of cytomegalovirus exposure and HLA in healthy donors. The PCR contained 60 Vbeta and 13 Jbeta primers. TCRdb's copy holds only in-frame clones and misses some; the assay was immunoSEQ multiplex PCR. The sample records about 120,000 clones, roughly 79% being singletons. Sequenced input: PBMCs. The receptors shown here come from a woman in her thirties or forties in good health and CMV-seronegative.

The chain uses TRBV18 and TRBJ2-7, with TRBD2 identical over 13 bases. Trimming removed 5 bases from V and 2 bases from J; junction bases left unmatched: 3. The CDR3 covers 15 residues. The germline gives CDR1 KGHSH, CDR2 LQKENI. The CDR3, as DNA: TGTGCCAGCTCAAGGACTAGCGGGAGTGCCTACGAGCAGTACTTC. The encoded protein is CASSRTSGSAYEQYF.

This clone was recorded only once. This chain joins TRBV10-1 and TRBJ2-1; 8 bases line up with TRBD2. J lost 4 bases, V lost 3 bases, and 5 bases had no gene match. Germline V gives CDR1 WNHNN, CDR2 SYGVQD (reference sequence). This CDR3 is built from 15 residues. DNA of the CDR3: TGCGCCAGCAGTGAACAGCGGGGGACTTACAATGAGCAGTTCTTC. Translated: CASSEQRGTYNEQFF.

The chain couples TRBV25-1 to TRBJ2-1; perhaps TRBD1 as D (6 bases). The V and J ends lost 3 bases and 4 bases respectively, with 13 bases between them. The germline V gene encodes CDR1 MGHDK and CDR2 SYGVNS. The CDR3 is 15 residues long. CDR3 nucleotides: TGTGCCAGCAGTGACCACGGACAGATTTACAATGAGCAGTTCTTC. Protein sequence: CASSDHGQIYNEQFF.

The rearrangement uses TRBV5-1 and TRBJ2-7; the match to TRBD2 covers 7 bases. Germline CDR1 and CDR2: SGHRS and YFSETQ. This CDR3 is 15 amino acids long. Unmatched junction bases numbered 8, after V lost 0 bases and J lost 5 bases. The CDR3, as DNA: TGCGCCAGCAGCTTGGGAGCGGGGCCCAGCAACGAGCAGTACTTC. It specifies CASSLGAGPSNEQYF.

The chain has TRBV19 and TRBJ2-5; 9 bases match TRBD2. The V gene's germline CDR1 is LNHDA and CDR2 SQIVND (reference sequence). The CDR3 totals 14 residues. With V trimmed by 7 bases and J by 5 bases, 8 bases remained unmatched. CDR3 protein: CASKIAGAGETQYF. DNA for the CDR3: TGTGCCAGTAAGATAGCGGGAGCCGGTGAGACCCAGTACTTC. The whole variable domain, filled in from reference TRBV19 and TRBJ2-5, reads DGGITQSPKYLFRKEGQNVTLSCEQNLNHDAMYWYRQDPGQGLRLIYYSQIVNDFQKGDIAEGYSVSREKKESFPLTVTSAQKNPTAFYLCASKIAGAGETQYFGPGTRLLVL.

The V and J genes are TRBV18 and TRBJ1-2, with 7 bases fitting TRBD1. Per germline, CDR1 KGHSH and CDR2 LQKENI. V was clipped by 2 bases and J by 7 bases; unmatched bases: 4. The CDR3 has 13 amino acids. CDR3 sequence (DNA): TGTGCCAGCTCACCAAAGGGGGCTGGTGGCTACACCTTC. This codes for CASSPKGAGGYTF.

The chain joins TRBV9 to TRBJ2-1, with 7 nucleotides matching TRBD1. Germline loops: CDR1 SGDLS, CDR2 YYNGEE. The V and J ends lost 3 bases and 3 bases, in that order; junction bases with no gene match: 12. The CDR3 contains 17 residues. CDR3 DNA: TGTGCCAGCAGCGCCCCTTACCGGGACAGCAACTACAATGAGCAGTTCTTC. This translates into CASSAPYRDSNYNEQFF.

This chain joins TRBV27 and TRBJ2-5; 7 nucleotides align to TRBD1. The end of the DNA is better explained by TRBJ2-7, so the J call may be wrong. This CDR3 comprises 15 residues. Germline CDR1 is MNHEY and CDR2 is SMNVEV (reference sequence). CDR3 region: CASSRDRVSSYEQYF. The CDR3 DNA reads TGTGCCAGCAGTCGAGACAGGGTCAGCTCCTACGAGCAGTACTTC.

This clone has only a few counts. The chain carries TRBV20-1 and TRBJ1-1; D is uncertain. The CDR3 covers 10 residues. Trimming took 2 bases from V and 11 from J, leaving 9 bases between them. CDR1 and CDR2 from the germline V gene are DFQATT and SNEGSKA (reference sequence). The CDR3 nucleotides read TGCAGTGCTAGACTCCTATGGGCTTTCTTT. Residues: CSARLLWAFF.

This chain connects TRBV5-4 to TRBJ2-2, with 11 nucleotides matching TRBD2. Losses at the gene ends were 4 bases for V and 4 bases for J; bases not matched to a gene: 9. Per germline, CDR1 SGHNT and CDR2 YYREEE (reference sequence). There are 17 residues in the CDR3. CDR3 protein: CASSTETSGSVTGELFF. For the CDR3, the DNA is TGTGCCAGCAGCACCGAAACTAGCGGGAGCGTCACCGGGGAGCTGTTTTTT.

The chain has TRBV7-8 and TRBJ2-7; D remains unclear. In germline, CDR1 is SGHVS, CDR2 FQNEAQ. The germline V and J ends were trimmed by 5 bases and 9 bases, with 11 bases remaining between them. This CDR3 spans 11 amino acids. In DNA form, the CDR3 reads TGTGCCAGCAGCACCCAGGTTGTGCAGTACTTC. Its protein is CASSTQVVQYF.

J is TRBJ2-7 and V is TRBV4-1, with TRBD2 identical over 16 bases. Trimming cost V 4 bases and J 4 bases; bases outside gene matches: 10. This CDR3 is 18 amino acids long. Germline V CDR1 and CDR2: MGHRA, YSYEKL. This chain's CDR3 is CASSLGTSGGAGTYEQYF. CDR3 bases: TGCGCCAGCAGCCTTGGGACTAGCGGGGGGGCCGGTACGTACGAGCAGTACTTC.

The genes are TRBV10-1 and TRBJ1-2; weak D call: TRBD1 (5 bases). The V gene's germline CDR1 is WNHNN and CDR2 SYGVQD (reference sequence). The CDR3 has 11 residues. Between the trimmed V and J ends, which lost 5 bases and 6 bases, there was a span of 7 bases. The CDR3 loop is CASSPGNGYTF. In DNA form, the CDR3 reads TGCGCCAGCAGTCCAGGGAATGGCTACACCTTC.

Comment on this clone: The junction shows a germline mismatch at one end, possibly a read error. CDR3 coding DNA: TGTTCCAGCAGCTTACGGGCGGGGGGTAGCACAGATACGCAGTATTTT. The encoded protein is CSSSLRAGGSTDTQYF. The V and J genes are TRBV7-9 and TRBJ2-3, with 8 positions matching TRBD2. The CDR3 spans 16 residues. Germline V gene data show CDR1 as SEHNR and CDR2 as FQNEAQ (reference sequence).

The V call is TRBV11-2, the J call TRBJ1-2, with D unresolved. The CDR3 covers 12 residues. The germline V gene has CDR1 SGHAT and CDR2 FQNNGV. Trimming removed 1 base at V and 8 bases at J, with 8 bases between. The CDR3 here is CASSLVGEGYTF. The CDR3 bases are TGTGCCAGCAGCTTAGTTGGAGAAGGCTACACCTTC.

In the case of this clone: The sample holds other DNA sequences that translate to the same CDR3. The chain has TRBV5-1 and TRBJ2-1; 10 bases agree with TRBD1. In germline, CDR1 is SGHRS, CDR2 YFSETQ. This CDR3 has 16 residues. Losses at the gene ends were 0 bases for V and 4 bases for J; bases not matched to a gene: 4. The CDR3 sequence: CASSLGGTGDYNEQFF. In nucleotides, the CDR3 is TGCGCCAGCAGCTTGGGGGGGACAGGGGATTACAATGAGCAGTTCTTC.

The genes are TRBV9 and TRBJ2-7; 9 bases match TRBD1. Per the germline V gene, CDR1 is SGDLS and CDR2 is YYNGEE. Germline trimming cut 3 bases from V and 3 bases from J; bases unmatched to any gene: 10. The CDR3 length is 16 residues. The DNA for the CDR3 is TGTGCCAGCAGCGCAACGAGGGGACAGGGCGTCTACGAGCAGTACTTC. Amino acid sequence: CASSATRGQGVYEQYF.

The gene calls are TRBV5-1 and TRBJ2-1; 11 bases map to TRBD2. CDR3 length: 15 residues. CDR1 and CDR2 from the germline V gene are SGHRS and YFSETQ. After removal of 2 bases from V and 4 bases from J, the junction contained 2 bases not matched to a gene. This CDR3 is CASSLLAGEYNEQFF. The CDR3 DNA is TGCGCCAGCAGCTTACTAGCGGGGGAGTACAATGAGCAGTTCTTC.

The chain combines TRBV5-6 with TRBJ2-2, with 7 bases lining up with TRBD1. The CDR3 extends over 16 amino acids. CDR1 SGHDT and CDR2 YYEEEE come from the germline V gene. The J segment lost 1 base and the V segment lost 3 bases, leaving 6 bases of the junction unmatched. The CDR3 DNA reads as TGTGCCAGCAGCTACTCCGGGACAGAGAACACCGGGGAGCTGTTTTTT. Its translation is CASSYSGTENTGELFF.

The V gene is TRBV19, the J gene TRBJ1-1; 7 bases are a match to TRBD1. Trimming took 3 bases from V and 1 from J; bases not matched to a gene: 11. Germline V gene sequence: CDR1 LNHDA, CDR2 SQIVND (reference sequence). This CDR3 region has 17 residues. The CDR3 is CASSMRGQSPWNTEAFF. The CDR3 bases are TGTGCCAGTAGTATGAGGGGGCAGTCCCCGTGGAACACTGAAGCTTTCTTT.

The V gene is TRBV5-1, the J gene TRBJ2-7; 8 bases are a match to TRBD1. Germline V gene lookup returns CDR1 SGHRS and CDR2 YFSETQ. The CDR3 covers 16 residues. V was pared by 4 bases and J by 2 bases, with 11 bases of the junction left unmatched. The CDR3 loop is CASSRLPGQAPYEQYF. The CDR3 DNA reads TGCGCCAGCAGCAGACTACCGGGACAGGCCCCCTACGAGCAGTACTTC.

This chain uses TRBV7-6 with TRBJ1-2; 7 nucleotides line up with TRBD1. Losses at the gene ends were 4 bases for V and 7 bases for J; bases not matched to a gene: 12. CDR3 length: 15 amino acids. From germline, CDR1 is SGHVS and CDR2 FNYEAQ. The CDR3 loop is CASSSGTEPSSGYTF. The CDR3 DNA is TGTGCCAGCAGCTCCGGGACAGAGCCTTCTTCTGGCTACACCTTC.

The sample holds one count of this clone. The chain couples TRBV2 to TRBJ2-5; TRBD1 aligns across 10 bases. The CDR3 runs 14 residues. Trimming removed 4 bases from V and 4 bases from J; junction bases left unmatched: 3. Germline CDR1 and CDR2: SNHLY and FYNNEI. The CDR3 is CASSGTGGRETQYF. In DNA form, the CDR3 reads TGTGCCAGCAGTGGGACAGGGGGGCGAGAGACCCAGTACTTC. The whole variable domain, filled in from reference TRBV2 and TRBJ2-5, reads EPEVTQTPSHQVTQMGQEVILRCVPISNHLYFYWYRQILGQKVEFLVSFYNNEISEKSEIFDDQFSVERPDGSNFTLKIRSTKLEDSAMYFCASSGTGGRETQYFGPGTRLLVL.

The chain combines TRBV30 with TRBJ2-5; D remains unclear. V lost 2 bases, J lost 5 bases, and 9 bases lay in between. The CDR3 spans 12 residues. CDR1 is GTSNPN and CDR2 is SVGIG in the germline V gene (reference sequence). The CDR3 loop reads CAWSLDTETQYF. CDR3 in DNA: TGTGCCTGGAGTCTAGATACGGAGACCCAGTACTTC.

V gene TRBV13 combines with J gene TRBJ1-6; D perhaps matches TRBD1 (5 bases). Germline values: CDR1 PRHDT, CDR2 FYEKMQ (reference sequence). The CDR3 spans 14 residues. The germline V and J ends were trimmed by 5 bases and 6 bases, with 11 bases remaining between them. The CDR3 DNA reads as TGTGCCAGCAGCAGGACAACGGGTAATTCACCCCTCCACTTT. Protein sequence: CASSRTTGNSPLHF.

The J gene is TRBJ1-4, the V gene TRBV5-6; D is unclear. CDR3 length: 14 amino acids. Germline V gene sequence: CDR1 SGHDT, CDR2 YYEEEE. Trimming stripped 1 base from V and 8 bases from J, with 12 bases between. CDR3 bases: TGTGCCAGCAGCTTGCTCACTGCGGGAGAAAAACTGTTTTTT. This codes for CASSLLTAGEKLFF.

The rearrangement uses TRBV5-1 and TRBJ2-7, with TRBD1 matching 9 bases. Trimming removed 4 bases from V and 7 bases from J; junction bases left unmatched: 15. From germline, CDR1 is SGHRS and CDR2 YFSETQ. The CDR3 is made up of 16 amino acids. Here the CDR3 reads CASSQDTGTGSSEQYF. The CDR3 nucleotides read TGCGCCAGCAGCCAGGACACCGGGACAGGGTCCTCGGAGCAGTACTTC. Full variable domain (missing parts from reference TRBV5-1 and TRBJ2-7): KAGVTQTPRYLIKTRGQQVTLSCSPISGHRSVSWYQQTPGQGLQFLFEYFSETQRNKGNFPGRFSGRQFSNSRSEMNVSTLELGDSALYLCASSQDTGTGSSEQYFGPGTRLTVT.

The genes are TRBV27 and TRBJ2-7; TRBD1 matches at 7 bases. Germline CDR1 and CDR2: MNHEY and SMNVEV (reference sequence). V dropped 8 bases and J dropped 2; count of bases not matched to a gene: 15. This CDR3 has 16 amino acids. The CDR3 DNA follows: TGTGCCAGCTCCTCCGGGACAGCATATAGACCCTACGAGCAGTACTTC. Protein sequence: CASSSGTAYRPYEQYF.

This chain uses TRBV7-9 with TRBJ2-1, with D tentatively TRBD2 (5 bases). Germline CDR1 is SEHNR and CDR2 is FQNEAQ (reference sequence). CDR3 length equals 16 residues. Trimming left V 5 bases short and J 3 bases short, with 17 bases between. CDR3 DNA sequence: TGTGCCAGCAGCGGGTTGGACTCGAGTAACTACAATGAGCAGTTCTTC. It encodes CASSGLDSSNYNEQFF.